This entry features one TCR beta chain sequence. The data stem from a study of shared clonotypes between healthy human individuals. With 3 bases clipped from V and 4 bases from J, the junction kept 5 bases outside the gene matches. This CDR3 has 15 residues. CDR1 and CDR2 (germline): SGDLS, YYNGEE. Selected positively for CCR7 and CD45RO-negative, naive CD8 cells excluded terminally differentiated effector memory CD45RA+ cells. Clones were read by immunoSEQ multiplex PCR, and TCRdb kept only the in-frame ones, dropping some. This sample has around 2,100,000 clones, with around 96% found just once. This chain joins TRBV9 and TRBJ2-5, with TRBD1 identical over 11 bases. The sequenced sample was naive CD8+ T cells sorted from blood. The TCR sequence derives from a man between 18 and 29 years old in good health. The CDR3 here is CASSAWDRGVETQYF. CDR3 nucleotides: TGTGCCAGCAGCGCCTGGGACAGGGGGGTAGAGACCCAGTACTTC.